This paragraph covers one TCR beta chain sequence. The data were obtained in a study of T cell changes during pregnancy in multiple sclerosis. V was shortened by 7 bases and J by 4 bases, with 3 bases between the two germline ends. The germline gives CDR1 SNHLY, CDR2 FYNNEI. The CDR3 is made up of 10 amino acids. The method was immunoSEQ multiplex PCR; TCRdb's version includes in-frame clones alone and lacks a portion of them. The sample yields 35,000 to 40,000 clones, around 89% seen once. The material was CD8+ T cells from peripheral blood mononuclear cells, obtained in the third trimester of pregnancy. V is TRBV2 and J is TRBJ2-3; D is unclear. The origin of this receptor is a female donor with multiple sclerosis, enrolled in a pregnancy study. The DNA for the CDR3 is TGTGCCAGCATCGCAGATACGCAGTATTTT. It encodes CASIADTQYF.